This T cell receptor beta chain was profiled in a study of early T cells in non-severe SARS-CoV-2 infection. This clonotype has a count of ten or more. Each cDNA molecule carried a unique molecular identifier. One entry per CDR3 protein, called by TCRdb with MiXCR from the 5' RACE reads. The profile shows about 33,000 distinct CDR3 sequences, about 5% of them singletons. V shed 1 base and J shed 2 bases, with 12 bases lying between them. Germline CDR1 and CDR2: LGHNT and FRNRAP. The CDR3 spans 17 residues. This receptor was taken from an adult who was a healthcare worker with PCR-confirmed SARS-CoV-2 infection or an uninfected control (not recorded which). Specimen: whole blood. The rearrangement joins TRBV12-5 to TRBJ2-6, with D tentatively TRBD1 (6 bases). CDR3 sequence (DNA): TGTGCTAGTGGTTTGGACCCCCCAGGGGCTGGGGCCAACGTCCTGACTTTC. Its protein is CASGLDPPGAGANVLTF. Drawing the rest from reference TRBV12-5 and TRBJ2-6, the complete variable domain is DARVTQTPRHKVTEMGQEVTMRCQPILGHNTVFWYRQTMMQGLELLAYFRNRAPLDDSGMPKDRFSAEMPDATLATLKIQPSEPRDSAVYFCASGLDPPGAGANVLTFGAGSRLTVL.